The 17 T cell receptor beta chains given below trace back to one sample, sequenced in a study of CD4 T cells in relation to SARS-CoV-2 and coronaviruses. These receptors are not linked to any known antigen. Measured with immunoSEQ multiplex PCR; TCRdb has only the in-frame clones, and not every one. The sample has 25,000 to 30,000 clones, 74% seen once; the top ten hold under 25%. CD4+ T cells from unexposed donors were obtained before the COVID-19 pandemic (2011-2018). CD4+ T cells were isolated from the cells after more than nine days of culture. The specimen was CD4+ T cells from PBMCs, cultured in vitro. These receptors all stem from a human donor in good health.

J is TRBJ2-2 and V is TRBV6-6; the D is unclear. This CDR3 is 15 amino acids long. Germline-derived CDR1 and CDR2 are MNHNY and SVGAGI (reference sequence). Trimming pared 0 bases from V and 0 bases from J, leaving 5 bases between. The CDR3 region has the DNA TGTGCCAGCAGTTACTCGATCTCGAACACCGGGGAGCTGTTTTTT. Translation: CASSYSISNTGELFF.

The chain joins TRBV14 to TRBJ1-4; 9 nucleotides align to TRBD1. Germline V CDR1 and CDR2: SGHDN, FVKESK. The CDR3 totals 16 residues. Losses at the gene ends were 1 base for V and 6 bases for J; bases not matched to a gene: 6. CDR3 sequence reads: CASSQGRTGVDEKLFF. The CDR3 nucleotides are TGTGCCAGCAGCCAAGGACGGACAGGGGTGGATGAAAAACTGTTTTTT. The complete variable domain, with remaining parts taken from reference TRBV14 and TRBJ1-4, reads EAGVTQFPSHSVIEKGQTVTLRCDPISGHDNLYWYRRVMGKEIKFLLHFVKESKQDESGMPNNRFLAERTGGTYSTLKVQPAELEDSGVYFCASSQGRTGVDEKLFFGSGTQLSVL.

V and J are TRBV11-2 and TRBJ1-2; 7 nucleotides match TRBD1. The CDR3 contains 17 residues. V lost 5 bases and J lost 4; bases outside the gene matches: 16. From germline, CDR1 is SGHAT and CDR2 FQNNGV. The DNA for the CDR3 is TGTGCCAGCAGCCCTCAAGGGGGGAGGGGGCTAAGCTATGGCTACACCTTC. Its protein product is CASSPQGGRGLSYGYTF. Full variable domain (missing parts from reference TRBV11-2 and TRBJ1-2): EAGVAQSPRYKIIEKRQSVAFWCNPISGHATLYWYQQILGQGPKLLIQFQNNGVVDDSQLPKDRFSAERLKGVDSTLKIQPAKLEDSAVYLCASSPQGGRGLSYGYTFGSGTRLTVV.

The rearrangement links TRBV7-9 to TRBJ1-4; 8 bases match TRBD1. This CDR3 has 12 residues. Trimming took 1 base from V and 13 from J; bases not matched to a gene: 2. Germline values: CDR1 SEHNR, CDR2 FQNEAQ (reference sequence). This CDR3 is CASSLDTGGLFF. The CDR3 DNA is TGTGCCAGCAGCTTAGACACAGGGGGACTGTTTTTT.

CDR3 residues: CSVVWQGAYNEQFF. DNA for the CDR3: TGCAGCGTTGTCTGGCAGGGGGCCTACAATGAGCAGTTCTTC. The chain is built from TRBV29-1 and TRBJ2-1; TRBD1 agrees at 7 bases. This CDR3 is 14 amino acids long. Trimming cost V 4 bases and J 2 bases; bases outside gene matches: 5. CDR1 is SQVTM, CDR2 ANQGSEA, per germline.

The chain carries TRBV5-1 and TRBJ2-5, with 7 bases matching TRBD1. V lost 4 bases and J lost 5; bases outside the gene matches: 8. The germline V gene has CDR1 SGHRS and CDR2 YFSETQ. The CDR3 is made up of 14 amino acids. The CDR3: CASSPTGTGETQYF. The CDR3 region has the DNA TGCGCCAGCAGCCCGACAGGGACGGGGGAGACCCAGTACTTC.

This sequence joins TRBV7-8 and TRBJ2-7; D gene unclear. Germline lookup yields CDR1 SGHVS and CDR2 FQNEAQ. V gave up 6 bases and J gave up 0 bases, with 15 bases separating them. This CDR3 is built from 15 residues. CDR3 DNA sequence: TGTGCCAGCAGTGGGCTTTACGGTCGCTCCTACGAGCAGTACTTC. As protein: CASSGLYGRSYEQYF.

The DNA for the CDR3 is TGTGCCAGCAGCTTAGCACGGGGCTCTGGGGCCAACGTCCTGACTTTC. This encodes CASSLARGSGANVLTF. The chain employs TRBV7-9 and TRBJ2-6, with D tentatively TRBD2 (5 bases). The germline CDR1 and CDR2 sequences are SEHNR and FQNEAQ (reference sequence). V was cut by 0 bases and J by 0 bases, with 6 bases left in between. This CDR3 is built from 16 residues.

The V call is TRBV19, the J call TRBJ1-1, with TRBD1 matching 8 bases. CDR3 length equals 15 residues. Germline CDR1 reads LNHDA; CDR2 reads SQIVND (reference sequence). The V segment lost 2 bases and the J segment 1 base; nucleotides outside the gene matches: 3. The DNA for the CDR3 is TGTGCCAGTAGTATACAGGGGGCTAGGAACACTGAAGCTTTCTTT. This encodes CASSIQGARNTEAFF.

The gene calls are TRBV11-3 and TRBJ2-7; TRBD1 might be the D (6 bases). V was trimmed by 5 bases and J by 5 bases, leaving 13 bases between them. Germline assignment: CDR1 SGHNT and CDR2 YENEEA. The CDR3 is made up of 13 amino acids. CDR3 protein: CASSTTGSDEQYF. DNA for the CDR3: TGTGCCAGCAGCACAACAGGGTCGGACGAGCAGTACTTC.

This clone was seen only a few times. The chain has TRBV5-1 and TRBJ1-6; D is unclear. Trimming shortened V by 4 bases and J by 8 bases, and 16 bases separated the two germline ends. The germline V gene encodes CDR1 SGHRS and CDR2 YFSETQ. The CDR3 has 15 amino acids. The CDR3 nucleotides read TGCGCCAGCAGCCCGTTAGCCTTAAAGGATTCACCCCTCCACTTT. Protein sequence: CASSPLALKDSPLHF.

The chain uses TRBV9 and TRBJ2-2, with D hard to call. CDR1 is SGDLS and CDR2 is YYNGEE in the germline V gene. CDR3 length: 15 residues. V was clipped by 0 bases and J by 0 bases, with 6 bases between them. CDR3 residues: CASSVGGTNTGELFF. The CDR3 bases are TGTGCCAGCAGCGTAGGGGGAACGAACACCGGGGAGCTGTTTTTT.

This clone appeared a few times. The chain links TRBV7-9 to TRBJ2-1, with 7 bases matching TRBD2. Germline CDR1 reads SEHNR; CDR2 reads FQNEAQ (reference sequence). Unmatched junction bases numbered 8, after V lost 1 base and J lost 14 bases. CDR3 length equals 13 residues. As DNA, the CDR3 is TGTGCCAGCAGCTTAGTTAGCAGCGGGGAGGAGTTCTTC. It translates to CASSLVSSGEEFF.

The chain couples TRBV7-2 to TRBJ2-1; TRBD1 matches at 10 bases. The V and J ends lost 2 bases and 4 bases, in that order; junction bases with no gene match: 8. This CDR3 is built from 17 residues. Germline V gene data show CDR1 as SGHTA and CDR2 as FQGNSA. Written as DNA, the CDR3 is TGTGCCAGCAGCTTAAGGAGAGGGACAGGGGTATACAATGAGCAGTTCTTC. It translates to CASSLRRGTGVYNEQFF.

The chain uses TRBV9 and TRBJ2-1, with D perhaps matching TRBD1 or TRBD2 (5 bases each). The CDR3 loop spans 18 amino acids. Trimming shortened V by 5 bases and J by 1 base, and 22 bases separated the two germline ends. Germline lookup yields CDR1 SGDLS and CDR2 YYNGEE. CDR3 residues: CASRSWGSPLGSYNEQFF. The CDR3 nucleotides read TGTGCCAGCAGGTCCTGGGGGAGCCCCCTTGGGTCCTACAATGAGCAGTTCTTC.

This sequence joins TRBV2 and TRBJ1-2, with D uncertain. Germline-derived CDR1 and CDR2 are SNHLY and FYNNEI. The V and J ends lost 5 bases and 8 bases respectively, with 9 bases between them. The CDR3 loop spans 11 amino acids. The CDR3 DNA reads as TGTGCCAGCAGTCCCGCCAGGGGCTACACCTTC. Translated: CASSPARGYTF.

This clone was found once. The J gene is TRBJ2-7, the V gene TRBV4-1; 7 bases map to TRBD1. Per the germline V gene, CDR1 is MGHRA and CDR2 is YSYEKL. V dropped 1 base and J dropped 3; count of bases not matched to a gene: 3. CDR3 size: 14 residues. CDR3 bases: TGCGCCAGCAGCCAAGGCGGACAGGTCTACGAGCAGTACTTC. Translating gives CASSQGGQVYEQYF.